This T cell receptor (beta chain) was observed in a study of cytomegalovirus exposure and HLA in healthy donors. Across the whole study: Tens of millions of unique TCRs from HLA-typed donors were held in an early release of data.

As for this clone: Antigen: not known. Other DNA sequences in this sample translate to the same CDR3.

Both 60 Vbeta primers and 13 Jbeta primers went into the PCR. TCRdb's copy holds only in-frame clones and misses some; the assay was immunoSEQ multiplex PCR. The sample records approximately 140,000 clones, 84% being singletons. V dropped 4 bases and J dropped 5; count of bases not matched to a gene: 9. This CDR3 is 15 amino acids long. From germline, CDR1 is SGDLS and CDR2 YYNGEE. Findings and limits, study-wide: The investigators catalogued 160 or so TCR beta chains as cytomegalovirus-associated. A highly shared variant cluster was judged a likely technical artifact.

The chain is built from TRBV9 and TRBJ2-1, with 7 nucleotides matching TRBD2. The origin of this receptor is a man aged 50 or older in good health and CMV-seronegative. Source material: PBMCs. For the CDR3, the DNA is TGTGCCAGCAGCCGTCTGGGGGGGGGAGACAATGAGCAGTTCTTC. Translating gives CASSRLGGGDNEQFF.